This T cell receptor beta chain was retrieved from a study of CD8+CD57+ T cells in acquired aplastic anemia. The overall study: Sorting CD4+ and CD8+ cells gave DNA averaging about 3.1 ug. Study results and caveats: Between patients and controls, about 30 CD8+ CDR3 sequences were found in common.

This clonotype has only one observation. Its antigen remains unidentified. This CDR3 fails to terminate in the conserved phenylalanine or tryptophan, so it likely reflects a read error. The V gene lost 2 bases and the J gene lost 2 bases, with 15 bases spanning the gap. Germline V gene lookup returns CDR1 SGHRS and CDR2 YFSETQ. The CDR3 covers 16 residues. Both TCR beta VDJ combination and CDR3 sequence profiling were carried out. Genomic DNA was the template for this profiling. TCRdb processed the reads anew with MiXCR; each CDR3 protein has one entry. Among some 140,000 distinct CDR3 sequences listed, around two fifths were seen once.

The sequencing input was sorted CD4+, CD8+, or CD8+CD57+ T cells (not recorded which) from PBMCs. The genes are TRBV5-1 and TRBJ2-3; D uncertain. This TCR was recovered from a human donor in good health, serving as a control. This chain's CDR3 is CASSLKGSLATDTQYL. The CDR3 coding sequence is TGCGCCAGCAGCTTAAAGGGCTCCCTCGCCACAGATACGCAGTATCTT.